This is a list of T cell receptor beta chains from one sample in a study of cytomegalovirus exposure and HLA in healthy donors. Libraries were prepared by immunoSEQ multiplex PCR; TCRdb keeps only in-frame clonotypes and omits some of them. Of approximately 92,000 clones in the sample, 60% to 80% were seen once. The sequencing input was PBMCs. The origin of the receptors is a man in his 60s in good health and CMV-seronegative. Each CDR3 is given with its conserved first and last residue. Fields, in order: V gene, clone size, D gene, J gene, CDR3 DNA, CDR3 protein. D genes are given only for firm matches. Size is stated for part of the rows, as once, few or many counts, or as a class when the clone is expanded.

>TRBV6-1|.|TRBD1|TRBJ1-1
TGTGCCAGCAGGAAAACAGGGGACACTGAAGCTTTCTTT
CASRKTGDTEAFF
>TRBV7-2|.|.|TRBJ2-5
TGTGCCAGCAGCTTAGGGAGACAAGAGACCCAGTACTTC
CASSLGRQETQYF
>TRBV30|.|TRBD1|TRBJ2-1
TGTGCCTGGAGTGTGGGACAGAGCCACAATGAGCAGTTCTTC
CAWSVGQSHNEQFF
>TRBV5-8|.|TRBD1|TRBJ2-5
TGTGCCAGCAGCTTGCAGGGGGTGCTGAAAGAGACCCAGTACTTC
CASSLQGVLKETQYF
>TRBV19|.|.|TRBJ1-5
TGTGCCAGTAGTATTTTGTCAGGGATGCGGAAGCCCCAGCATTTT
CASSILSGMRKPQHF
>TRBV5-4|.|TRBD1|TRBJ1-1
TGTGCCAGCAGCTCGGCGGACAGGGGAGGTACTGAAGCTTTCTTT
CASSSADRGGTEAFF
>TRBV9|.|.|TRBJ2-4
TGTGCCAGCAGCGTAGTAAACGGAGCTCAGTACTTC
CASSVVNGAQYF
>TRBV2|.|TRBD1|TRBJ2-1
TGTGCCAGCACCATGACCCCCCGGGACAGGGAGCAGTTCTTC
CASTMTPRDREQFF
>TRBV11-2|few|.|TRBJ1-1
TGTGCCAGCGAAAGGACAGCGAACACTGAAGCTTTCTTT
CASERTANTEAFF
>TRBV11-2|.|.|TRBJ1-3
TGTGCCAGCAGCTTAATAAGGGGCAGGGGAAACACCATATATTTT
CASSLIRGRGNTIYF
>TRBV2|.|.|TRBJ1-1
TGTGCCAGCAGTGAGGTTGTGAGAGGGGCTTTCTTT
CASSEVVRGAFF
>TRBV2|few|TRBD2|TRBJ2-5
TGTGCCAGCACGGGAGGGGGATTTGAGACCCAGTACTTC
CASTGGGFETQYF
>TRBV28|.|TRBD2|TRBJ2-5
TGTGCCAGCAGGCCGACTAGCGGGGAAGAGACCCAGTACTTC
CASRPTSGEETQYF
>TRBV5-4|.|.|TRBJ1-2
TGTGCCAGCAGCTTGGCGGGAAACTATGGCTACACCTTC
CASSLAGNYGYTF
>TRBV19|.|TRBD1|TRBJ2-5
TGTGCCAGTAGTCGGGACAGGGAAGAGACCCAGTACTTC
CASSRDREETQYF
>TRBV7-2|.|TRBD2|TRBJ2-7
TGTGCCAGCAGCCCTCAGCGGGGGGCTTACGAGCAGTACTTC
CASSPQRGAYEQYF
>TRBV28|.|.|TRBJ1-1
TGTGCCAGCAGTTTGGCGAACACTGAAGCTTTCTTT
CASSLANTEAFF
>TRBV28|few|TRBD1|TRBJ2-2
TGTGCCAGCAGCCTGGGACAGGAGTACACCGGGGAGCTGTTTTTT
CASSLGQEYTGELFF
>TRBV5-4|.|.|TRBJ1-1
TGCGCCAGCAGCCAAGGGGGTTATACGGCTGAAGCTTTCTTT
CASSQGGYTAEAFF
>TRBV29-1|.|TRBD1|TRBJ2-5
TGCAGCGTTGGCGGAAACAGGGGGGCCTGGGAGACCCAGTACTTC
CSVGGNRGAWETQYF
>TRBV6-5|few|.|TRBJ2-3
TGTGCCAGCAGTTACGGGGCCAACCCGGGCACAGATACGCAGTATTTT
CASSYGANPGTDTQYF
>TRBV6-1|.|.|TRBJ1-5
TGTGCCAGCAGTGAGGCGGGGGCGTTGGGTCAGCCCCAGCATTTT
CASSEAGALGQPQHF
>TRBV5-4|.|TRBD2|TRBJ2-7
TGTGCCAGCAGTCAATTAGCGGGCAGCTCCTACGAGCAGTACTTC
CASSQLAGSSYEQYF
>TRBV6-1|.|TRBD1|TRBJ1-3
TGTGCCAGCAGCTTTAACAGGGGATATGGAAACACCATATATTTT
CASSFNRGYGNTIYF
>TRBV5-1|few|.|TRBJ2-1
TGCGCCAGCAGCTTAACCCTAGCGAGGTCCTACAATGAGCAGTTCTTC
CASSLTLARSYNEQFF
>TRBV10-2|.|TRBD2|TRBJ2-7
TGCGCCAGCAGCCCGGGGGGACTGGCCTACGAGCAGTACTTC
CASSPGGLAYEQYF
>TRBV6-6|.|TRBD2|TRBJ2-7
TGTGCCAGTAGCGGGAGTGTAACCCGGTACGAGCAGTACTTC
CASSGSVTRYEQYF
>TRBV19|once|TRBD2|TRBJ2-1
TGTGCCAGTAGTATAGGGAGCGGGGGGGCGCGGGATGAGCAGTTCTTC
CASSIGSGGARDEQFF
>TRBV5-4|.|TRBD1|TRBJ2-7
TGTGCCAGCAGCTCGTGGACAGGCAAGTACGAGCAGTACTTC
CASSSWTGKYEQYF
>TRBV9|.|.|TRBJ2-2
TGTGCCAGCAGCGGCCCCGCGGGCGGGGAGCTGTTTTTT
CASSGPAGGELFF
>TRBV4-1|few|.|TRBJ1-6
TGCGCCAGCAGCCAAGAGAAGGGGTATAATTCACCCCTCCACTTT
CASSQEKGYNSPLHF